These 21 T cell receptor beta chains were sequenced from one sample in a study of identical twins. A single record per CDR3 protein comes from TCRdb applying MiXCR to the 5' RACE reads. The table includes 300,000 or so distinct CDR3 sequences, roughly 9.7% detected once. This sample was also put to use in a study of yellow fever vaccine responses in identical twins.

Specimen: CD8+ T cells sorted from blood. The receptors originated from a young woman in good health.

J is TRBJ2-7 and V is TRBV11-2, with D uncertain. In germline, CDR1 is SGHAT, CDR2 FQNNGV. Trimming cost V 4 bases and J 5 bases, with 6 bases left between them. This CDR3 is 11 amino acids long. The CDR3 nucleotides are TGTGCCAGCAGCTCATTCGACGAGCAGTACTTC. Protein product: CASSSFDEQYF.

The CDR3, as DNA: TGTGCCAGCAGTATAAGGACAGATCAGCCCCAGCATTTT. This gives the protein CASSIRTDQPQHF. V is TRBV27 and J is TRBJ1-5; maybe TRBD1 (6 bases). The V gene lost 5 bases and the J gene lost 5 bases, with 10 bases spanning the gap. Germline CDR1 reads MNHEY; CDR2 reads SMNVEV (reference sequence). The CDR3 length is 13 residues.

The V and J genes are TRBV27 and TRBJ2-3, with 7 bases matching TRBD1. From germline, CDR1 is MNHEY and CDR2 SMNVEV (reference sequence). The CDR3 has 15 amino acids. With 1 base clipped from V and 2 bases from J, the junction kept 3 bases outside the gene matches. In DNA form, the CDR3 reads TGTGCCAGCAGTTTATGGGGACAGACCACAGATACGCAGTATTTT. Residues: CASSLWGQTTDTQYF.

The V call is TRBV7-4, the J call TRBJ2-2; the match to TRBD1 covers 7 bases. This CDR3 has 16 amino acids. Germline CDR1 is SGHVT and CDR2 is SQSDAQ. V shed 5 bases and J 4 bases; nucleotides not matched to a gene: 10. CDR3 sequence (DNA): TGTGCCAGCAGCCTGAAGAGGGGGCGCGGCACCGGGGAGCTGTTTTTT. This encodes CASSLKRGRGTGELFF. Based on the CDR3 plus reference TRBV7-4 and TRBJ2-2, the full variable domain is GAGVSQSPRYKVAKRGRDVALRCDSISGHVTLYWYRQTLGQGSEVLTYSQSDAQRDKSGRPSGRFSAERPERSVSTLKIQRTEQGDSAVYLCASSLKRGRGTGELFFGEGSRLTVL.

The chain combines TRBV28 with TRBJ2-5, with TRBD2 identical over 7 bases. J gave up 5 bases and V 7 bases, and 19 bases lay outside the gene matches. Germline loops: CDR1 MDHEN, CDR2 SYDVKM. The CDR3 runs 17 residues. As DNA, the CDR3 is TGTGCCAGCACCTCACTAATACGGGGAGGGGCGACGGAGACCCAGTACTTC. Amino acids: CASTSLIRGGATETQYF.

This clonotype appeared many times. This sequence joins TRBV29-1 and TRBJ2-7; D is perhaps TRBD1 (5 bases). The CDR3 runs to 12 residues. The ends were cut back, 2 bases at V and 6 bases at J, with 11 bases in the middle. CDR1 and CDR2 (germline): SQVTM, ANQGSEA. CDR3 DNA: TGCAGCGTTGAACAGGGCTCTGGCGAGCAGTACTTC. Translated: CSVEQGSGEQYF.

This clonotype was counted at least ten times. Here the CDR3 reads CASSGAGQVNEKLFF. The DNA for the CDR3 is TGTGCCAGCAGCGGAGCGGGACAGGTCAATGAAAAACTGTTTTTT. The chain joins TRBV6-1 to TRBJ1-4, with 8 nucleotides matching TRBD1. This CDR3 contains 15 residues. Germline V gene data show CDR1 as MNHNS and CDR2 as SASEGT. With V trimmed by 6 bases and J by 5 bases, 8 bases remained unmatched.

The chain recombines TRBV7-3 with TRBJ2-1; TRBD2 is a possible D gene (5 bases). This CDR3 contains 15 residues. Germline V gene sequence: CDR1 SGHTA, CDR2 FQGTGA. Trimming shortened V by 5 bases and J by 0 bases, and 11 bases separated the two germline ends. CDR3 in DNA: TGTGCCAGCAGCATAAACGGAGGCTCCTACAATGAGCAGTTCTTC. Residues: CASSINGGSYNEQFF.

V and J are TRBV28 and TRBJ2-7; 9 positions match TRBD1. The CDR3 spans 15 residues. V was pared by 3 bases and J by 2 bases, with 5 bases of the junction left unmatched. Germline V gives CDR1 MDHEN, CDR2 SYDVKM. DNA of the CDR3: TGTGCCAGCAGTTTCGGGGACAGGGCGACCTACGAGCAGTACTTC. This encodes CASSFGDRATYEQYF. The whole variable domain, filled in from reference TRBV28 and TRBJ2-7, reads DVKVTQSSRYLVKRTGEKVFLECVQDMDHENMFWYRQDPGLGLRLIYFSYDVKMKEKGDIPEGYSVSREKKERFSLILESASTNQTSMYLCASSFGDRATYEQYFGPGTRLTVT.

This clonotype was observed many times. This chain joins TRBV4-3 and TRBJ2-2, with D perhaps assigned TRBD1 or TRBD2 (5 bases each). Germline CDR1 and CDR2: LGHNA and YSLEER. CDR3 length equals 13 residues. V was trimmed by 1 base and J by 6 bases, leaving 6 bases between them. Here the CDR3 reads CASSQGDPGELFF. CDR3 in DNA: TGCGCCAGCAGCCAAGGGGACCCCGGGGAGCTGTTTTTT.

This clonotype was detected many times. The chain has TRBV20-1 and TRBJ2-5, with 11 bases that match TRBD2. From germline, CDR1 is DFQATT and CDR2 SNEGSKA (reference sequence). V shed 6 bases and J 4 bases; nucleotides not matched to a gene: 10. The CDR3 is made up of 15 amino acids. The CDR3 coding sequence is TGCAGTGCCCAGACTAGCGGGGCCCCGGGAGAGACCCAGTACTTC. Translation: CSAQTSGAPGETQYF.

This clonotype showed up just a few times. The V and J genes are TRBV29-1 and TRBJ2-3; D unclear. The CDR3 length is 13 residues. Germline V gene lookup returns CDR1 SQVTM and CDR2 ANQGSEA. V shed 0 bases and J shed 3 bases, with 7 bases lying between them. The CDR3 here is CSVEDTVTDTQYF. CDR3 DNA sequence: TGCAGCGTTGAAGACACAGTTACAGATACGCAGTATTTT.

This clonotype was counted between two and nine times. The genes are TRBV20-1 and TRBJ2-5; D is possibly TRBD2 (5 bases). CDR1 and CDR2 (germline): DFQATT, SNEGSKA (reference sequence). V lost 0 bases and J 5 bases, leaving 16 bases between the germline ends. The CDR3 totals 15 residues. CDR3 sequence reads: CSARDYVSVWETQYF. DNA for the CDR3: TGCAGTGCTAGAGATTACGTTAGCGTATGGGAGACCCAGTACTTC.

This clonotype was picked up a small number of times. V and J are TRBV3-1 and TRBJ2-3; 11 bases match TRBD2. The CDR3 contains 20 residues. Germline lookup yields CDR1 LGHDT and CDR2 YNNKEL (reference sequence). V lost 5 bases to trimming and J lost 3 bases; unmatched junction nucleotides: 19. The CDR3 DNA follows: TGTGCCAGCAGCTCACCCGGGATAGCGGGAGGGCCTAGTGTGACAGATACGCAGTATTTT. Residues: CASSSPGIAGGPSVTDTQYF.

The chain recombines TRBV11-1 with TRBJ2-4; D may match TRBD1 or TRBD2 (5 bases each). The CDR3 has 19 amino acids. V lost 2 bases, J lost 2 bases, and 22 bases lay in between. Germline-derived CDR1 and CDR2 are SGHAT and FQDESV (reference sequence). The CDR3 sequence: CASSLPQPGPILSKNIQYF. DNA for the CDR3: TGTGCCAGCAGCTTACCCCAACCGGGACCAATCCTTTCCAAAAACATTCAGTACTTC.

This chain connects TRBV27 to TRBJ2-7; a weak D match, TRBD1 (5 bases). Trimming cost V 4 bases and J 5 bases, with 15 bases left between them. This CDR3 is 14 amino acids long. The germline gives CDR1 MNHEY, CDR2 SMNVEV (reference sequence). CDR3 sequence: CASSSRVSGDEQYF. In nucleotides, the CDR3 is TGTGCCAGCAGTTCCAGGGTGTCGGGCGACGAGCAGTACTTC.

The table lists this clonotype with many counts. V and J are TRBV28 and TRBJ1-2; TRBD1 agrees at 7 bases. The CDR3 length is 14 residues. V trimming: 8 bases; J trimming: 5 bases; junction bases outside the gene matches: 11. Germline values: CDR1 MDHEN, CDR2 SYDVKM. The CDR3 spells CASERDSVTYGYTF. CDR3 bases: TGTGCCAGCGAAAGGGACAGCGTTACTTATGGCTACACCTTC.

The chain employs TRBV29-1 and TRBJ2-2; D unresolved. Trimming pared 3 bases from V and 2 bases from J, leaving 13 bases between. Germline CDR1 and CDR2: SQVTM and ANQGSEA. The CDR3 extends over 15 amino acids. The CDR3 reads CSVELGNKNTGELFF. The CDR3 nucleotides read TGCAGCGTTGAGCTAGGGAACAAAAACACCGGGGAGCTGTTTTTT.

This clonotype was seen at least ten times. The chain is built from TRBV12-3 or TRBV12-4 and TRBJ1-1; D call uncertain. V shed 5 bases and J shed 0 bases, with 10 bases lying between them. CDR3 length: 14 amino acids. The CDR3: CASSPPSMNTEAFF. In DNA, the CDR3 is TGTGCCAGCAGTCCGCCCTCGATGAACACTGAAGCTTTCTTT.

The V and J genes are TRBV15 and TRBJ2-5; D not resolved. The V and J ends lost 0 bases and 2 bases respectively, with 13 bases between them. In germline, CDR1 is LNHNV, CDR2 YYDKDF (reference sequence). The CDR3 extends over 16 amino acids. For the CDR3, the DNA is TGTGCCACCAGCAGAGAGGGAAGATACAAACAAGAGACCCAGTACTTC. Translation gives CATSREGRYKQETQYF.

The sample holds a few counts of this clonotype. In nucleotides, the CDR3 is TGTGCCAGCAGTGAAGCGAGCCATGGCTTCCCGCTGGAAGATACGCAGTATTTT. Its protein is CASSEASHGFPLEDTQYF. The rearrangement links TRBV6-1 to TRBJ2-3; no clear D gene. V lost 0 bases to trimming and J lost 5 bases, with 21 bases between them. Germline CDR1 MNHNS, CDR2 SASEGT. The CDR3 covers 18 residues.